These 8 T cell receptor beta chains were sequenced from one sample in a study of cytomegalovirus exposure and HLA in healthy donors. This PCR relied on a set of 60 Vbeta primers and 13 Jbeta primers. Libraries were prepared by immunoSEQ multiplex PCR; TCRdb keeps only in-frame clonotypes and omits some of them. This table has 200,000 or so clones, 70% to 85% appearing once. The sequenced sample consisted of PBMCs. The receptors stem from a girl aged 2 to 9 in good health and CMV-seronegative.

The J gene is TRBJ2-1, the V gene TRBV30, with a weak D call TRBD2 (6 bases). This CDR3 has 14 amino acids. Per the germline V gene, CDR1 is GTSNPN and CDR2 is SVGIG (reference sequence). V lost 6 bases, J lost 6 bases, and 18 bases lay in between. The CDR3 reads CACLNRDLPNEQFF. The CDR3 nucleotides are TGTGCCTGCCTCAACCGGGACTTACCCAATGAGCAGTTCTTC. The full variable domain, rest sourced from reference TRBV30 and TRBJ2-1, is SQTIHQWPATLVQPVGSPLSLECTVEGTSNPNLYWYRQAAGRGLQLLFYSVGIGQISSEVPQNLSASRPQDRQFILSSKKLLLSDSGFYLCACLNRDLPNEQFFGPGTRLTVL.

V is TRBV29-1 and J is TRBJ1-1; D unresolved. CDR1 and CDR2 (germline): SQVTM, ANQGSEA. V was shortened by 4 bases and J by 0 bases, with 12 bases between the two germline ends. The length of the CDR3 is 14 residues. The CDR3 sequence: CSVVRDNLNTEAFF. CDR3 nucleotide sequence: TGCAGCGTTGTGAGGGATAATTTGAACACTGAAGCTTTCTTT.

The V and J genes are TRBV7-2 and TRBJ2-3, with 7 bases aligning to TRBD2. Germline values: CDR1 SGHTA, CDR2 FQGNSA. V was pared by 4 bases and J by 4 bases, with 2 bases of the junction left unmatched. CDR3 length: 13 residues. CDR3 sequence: CASSYGLADTQYF. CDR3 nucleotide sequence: TGTGCCAGCAGCTACGGACTAGCAGATACGCAGTATTTT.

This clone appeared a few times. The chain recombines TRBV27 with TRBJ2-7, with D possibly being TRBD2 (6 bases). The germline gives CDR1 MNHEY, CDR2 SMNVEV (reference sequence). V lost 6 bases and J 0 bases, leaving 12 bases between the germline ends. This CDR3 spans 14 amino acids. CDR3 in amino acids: CASRYRGSSYEQYF. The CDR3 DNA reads TGTGCCAGCAGATACCGGGGGAGCTCCTACGAGCAGTACTTC.

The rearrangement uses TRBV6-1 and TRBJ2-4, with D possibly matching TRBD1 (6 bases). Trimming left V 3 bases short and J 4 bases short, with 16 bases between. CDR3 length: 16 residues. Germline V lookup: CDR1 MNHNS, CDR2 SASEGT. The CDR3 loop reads CASSDRGGPEKNIQYF. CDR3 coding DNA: TGTGCCAGCAGTGATAGAGGGGGACCGGAAAAAAACATTCAGTACTTC.

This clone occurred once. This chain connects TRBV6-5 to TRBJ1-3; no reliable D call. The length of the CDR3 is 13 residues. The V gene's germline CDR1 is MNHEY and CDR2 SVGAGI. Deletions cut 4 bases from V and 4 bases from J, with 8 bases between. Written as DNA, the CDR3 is TGTGCCAGCAGTTCCACACCCGGAAACACCATATATTTT. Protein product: CASSSTPGNTIYF.

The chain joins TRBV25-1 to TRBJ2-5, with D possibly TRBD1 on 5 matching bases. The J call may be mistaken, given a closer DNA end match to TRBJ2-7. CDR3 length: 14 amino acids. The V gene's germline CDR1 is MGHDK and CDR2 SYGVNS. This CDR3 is CASSEFGQINEQYF. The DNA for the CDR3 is TGTGCCAGCAGTGAATTCGGACAAATTAACGAGCAGTACTTC.

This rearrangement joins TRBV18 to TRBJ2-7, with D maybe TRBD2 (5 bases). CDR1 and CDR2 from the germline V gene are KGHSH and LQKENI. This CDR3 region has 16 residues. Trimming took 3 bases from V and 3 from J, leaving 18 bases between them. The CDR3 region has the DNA TGTGCCAGCTCACCCGCTCGTGGGAGAGGAGTCTACGAGCAGTACTTC. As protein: CASSPARGRGVYEQYF. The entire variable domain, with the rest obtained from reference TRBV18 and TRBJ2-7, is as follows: NAGVMQNPRHLVRRRGQEARLRCSPMKGHSHVYWYRQLPEEGLKFMVYLQKENIIDESGMPKERFSAEFPKEGPSILRIQQVVRGDSAAYFCASSPARGRGVYEQYFGPGTRLTVT.